A selection of T cell receptor beta chains follows, all from one sample in a study of CD8+ T cells in alopecia areata. Here immunoSEQ multiplex PCR was the method, and the copy in TCRdb shows in-frame clones only, minus some. Of 250,000 to 300,000 clones in the sample, 55% to 70% were seen once. Material: CD4+ T cells sorted from blood, obtained at week 24, from a patient treated with tofacitinib. The receptors were gathered from a human donor with alopecia areata. CDR3s include the opening cysteine and the closing phenylalanine or tryptophan. The order of the fields is V gene, D gene, clone size, J gene, CDR3 DNA, CDR3 protein. D genes are given only for firm matches. Size values are once, few and many counts, or a class for expanded clones, and some rows have none.

TRBV11-2	-	-	TRBJ2-7	TGTGCCAGCAGCTCACCCGGGACAAAGTCCCACGAGCAGTACTTC	CASSSPGTKSHEQYF
TRBV6-5	-	many	TRBJ1-2	TGTGCCAGCAGTAACTCGGGGTATGGCTACACCTTC	CASSNSGYGYTF
TRBV9	-	-	TRBJ1-2	TGTGCCAGCAGCGTAGGCTACCCGACAGAACCATATGGCTACACCTTC	CASSVGYPTEPYGYTF
TRBV30	-	-	TRBJ1-4	TGTGCCTGGAGTCCAGGGCCGGATCGAGAAGTGTTTTTT	CAWSPGPDREVFF
TRBV19	-	once	TRBJ2-5	TGTGCCAGTAGTTCAAGACAGTTACAAGAGACCCAGTACTTC	CASSSRQLQETQYF
TRBV25-1	-	few	TRBJ2-7	TGTGCCAGCAGTGATTTCCAGGGTAACTACGAGCAGTACTTC	CASSDFQGNYEQYF
TRBV7-6	-	once	TRBJ2-1	TGTGCCAGCAGCTTTGAGACGGGCTCCTACAATGAGCAGTTCTTC	CASSFETGSYNEQFF
TRBV29-1	-	-	TRBJ1-1	TGCAGCGTTGTTGCAAGAGCAGCGAACACTGAAGCTTTCTTT	CSVVARAANTEAFF
TRBV29-1	TRBD1	few	TRBJ2-5	TGCAGCTCGGGACAGGGGCAGGGCGAGACCCAGTACTTC	CSSGQGQGETQYF
TRBV20-1	-	-	TRBJ2-3	TGCAGTCTCGGGCGTGAGAATACGCAGTATTTT	CSLGRENTQYF
TRBV23-1	-	-	TRBJ2-5	TGCGCCAGCAGTCATCCAAAGAAACAGGGTCGTACGAAAGAGACCCAGTACTTC	CASSHPKKQGRTKETQYF
TRBV7-2	-	-	TRBJ1-5	TGTGCCAGCAGCTCCCGCGATGGCAATCAGCCCCAGCATTTT	CASSSRDGNQPQHF
TRBV4-1	TRBD1	-	TRBJ2-2	TGCGCCAGCAGCCAACCCACCTCCTCCGGGACAGGGAACACCGGGGAGCTGTTTTTT	CASSQPTSSGTGNTGELFF
TRBV2	-	-	TRBJ2-1	TGTGCCAGCAGTGAAGGGCGGAATGAGCAGTTCTTC	CASSEGRNEQFF
TRBV20-1	-	-	TRBJ2-1	TGCAGTGCTAGGAGTAATGAGCAGTTCTTC	CSARSNEQFF
TRBV29-1	TRBD2	-	TRBJ2-5	TGCAGCGTTGCGACTAGCGGGGGAGCTTCCCAAGAGACCCAGTACTTC	CSVATSGGASQETQYF
TRBV29-1	-	-	TRBJ2-3	TGCAGCGGAAGTCAGGGAGGCACAGATACGCAGTATTTT	CSGSQGGTDTQYF
TRBV2	-	-	TRBJ2-2	TGTGCCAGCAGTCAGCCCGCCGGGGAGCTGTTTTTT	CASSQPAGELFF
TRBV30	-	-	TRBJ1-5	TGTGCCTGGAGTTCTATCGCCTCAGGGAACAGCAATCAGCCCCAGCATTTT	CAWSSIASGNSNQPQHF
TRBV5-1	-	-	TRBJ2-1	TGCGCCAGCAGCCCCAATCTAGGGTACAATGAGCAGTTCTTC	CASSPNLGYNEQFF
TRBV5-1	-	few	TRBJ2-5	TGCGCCAGCAGGCTGGAAGAGACCCAGTACTTC	CASRLEETQYF
TRBV5-1	TRBD1	-	TRBJ2-3	TGCGCCAGCAGCTTCCAGGGGGTGGACACAGATACGCAGTATTTT	CASSFQGVDTDTQYF
TRBV5-1	-	-	TRBJ1-1	TGCGCCAGCAGCCTGACAGGAGGGAACACTGAAGCTTTCTTT	CASSLTGGNTEAFF
TRBV5-4	-	-	TRBJ1-1	TGTGCCAGCAGCTTGGGGAGGATCCCCGGGGACACTGAAGCTTTCTTT	CASSLGRIPGDTEAFF
TRBV2	-	-	TRBJ2-7	TGTGCCAGCACTTTCGAATCCTACGAGCAGTACTTC	CASTFESYEQYF
TRBV21-1	-	few	TRBJ1-1	TGTGCCAGCCAGGCAGGACAACTTAGCACTGAAGCTTTCTTT	CASQAGQLSTEAFF
TRBV4-3	TRBD2	-	TRBJ2-7	TGCGCCAGCAGCCGAGGAGCCGGGACTAGCGGGGCCGCGGGGGTCTACGAGCAGTACTTC	CASSRGAGTSGAAGVYEQYF
TRBV7-9	TRBD2	-	TRBJ2-3	TGTGCCAGCAGCCCATCCCGGGGGGGCACAGATACGCAGTATTTT	CASSPSRGGTDTQYF
TRBV7-9	-	-	TRBJ2-1	TGTGCCAGCAGCTTCGGCGGAAACCATGAGCAGTTCTTC	CASSFGGNHEQFF
TRBV5-8	TRBD1	few	TRBJ2-1	TGTGCCAGCAGCTTGGGTAGACAGGGTAGCTACAATGAGCAGTTCTTC	CASSLGRQGSYNEQFF
TRBV28	-	few	TRBJ1-5	TGTGCCAGCAACCCTGCAGGGTCTAGTCAGCCCCAGCATTTT	CASNPAGSSQPQHF
TRBV29-1	-	few	TRBJ1-1	TGCAGCGTCAACTATATCGGGACTGTTAACACTGAAGCTTTCTTT	CSVNYIGTVNTEAFF
TRBV29-1	-	once	TRBJ2-1	TGCAGCGTCCACTTCTACAATGAGCAGTTCTTC	CSVHFYNEQFF
TRBV25-1	-	few	TRBJ1-6	TGTGCCAGCAGTTCTGACCTAAGGGCAGACTCCTATAATTCACCCCTCCACTTT	CASSSDLRADSYNSPLHF
TRBV7-2	TRBD1	-	TRBJ2-1	TGTGCCAGCAGCTTGGACAGGGTCAATGAGCAGTTCTTC	CASSLDRVNEQFF